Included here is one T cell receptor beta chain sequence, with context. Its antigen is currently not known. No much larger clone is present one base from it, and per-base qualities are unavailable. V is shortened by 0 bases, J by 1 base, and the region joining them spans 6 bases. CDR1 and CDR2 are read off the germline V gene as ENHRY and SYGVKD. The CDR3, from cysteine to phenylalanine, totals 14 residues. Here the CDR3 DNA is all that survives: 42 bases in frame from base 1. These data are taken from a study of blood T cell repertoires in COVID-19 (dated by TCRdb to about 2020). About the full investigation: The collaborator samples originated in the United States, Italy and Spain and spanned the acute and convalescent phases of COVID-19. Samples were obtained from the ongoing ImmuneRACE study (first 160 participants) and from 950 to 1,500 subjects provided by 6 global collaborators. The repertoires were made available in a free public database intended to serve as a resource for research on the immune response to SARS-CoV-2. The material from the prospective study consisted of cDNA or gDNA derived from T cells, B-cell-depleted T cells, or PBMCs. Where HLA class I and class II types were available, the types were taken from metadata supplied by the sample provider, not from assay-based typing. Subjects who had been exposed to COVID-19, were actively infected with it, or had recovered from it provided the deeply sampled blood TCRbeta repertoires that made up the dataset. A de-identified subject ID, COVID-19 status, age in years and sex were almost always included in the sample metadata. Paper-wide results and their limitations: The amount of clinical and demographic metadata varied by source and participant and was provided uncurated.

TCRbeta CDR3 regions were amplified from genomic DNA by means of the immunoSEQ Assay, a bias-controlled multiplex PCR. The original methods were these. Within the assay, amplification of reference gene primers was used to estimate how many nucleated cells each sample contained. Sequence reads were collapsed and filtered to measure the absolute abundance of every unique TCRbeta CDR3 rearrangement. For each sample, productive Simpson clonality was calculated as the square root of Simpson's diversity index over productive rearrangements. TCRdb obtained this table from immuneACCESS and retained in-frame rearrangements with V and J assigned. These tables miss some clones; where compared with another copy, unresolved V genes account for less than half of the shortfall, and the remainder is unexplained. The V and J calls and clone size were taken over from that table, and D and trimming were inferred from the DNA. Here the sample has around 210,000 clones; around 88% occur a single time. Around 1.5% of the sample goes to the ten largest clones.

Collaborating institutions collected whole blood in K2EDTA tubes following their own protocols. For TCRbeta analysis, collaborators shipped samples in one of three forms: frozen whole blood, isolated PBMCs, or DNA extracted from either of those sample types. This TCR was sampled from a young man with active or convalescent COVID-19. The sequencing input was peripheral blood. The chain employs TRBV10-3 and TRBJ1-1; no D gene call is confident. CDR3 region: CAISESYGNTEAFF. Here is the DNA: TGTGCCATCAGTGAGTCCTACGGGAACACTGAAGCTTTCTTT.